This T cell receptor (beta chain) emerged from a study of T cell responses to AZD1222 COVID-19 vaccine. The CDR3 covers 17 residues. Losses at the gene ends were 3 bases for V and 0 bases for J; bases not matched to a gene: 7. In germline, CDR1 is SNHLY, CDR2 FYNNEI. Study-level results: After the peak T cell response, and only then, were repertoires sampled. Spike regions recognized by vaccine-associated CD4 TCRs spanned the protein, led by 160-218 and 743-854.

Concerning this clone: Its antigen is not identified.

TCRdb's copy holds only in-frame clones and misses some; the assay was immunoSEQ multiplex PCR. The sample has some 130,000 clones, approximately 95% seen once; the top ten hold roughly 7%. Pooling covered second doses at about 4 or about 12 weeks. V is TRBV2 and J is TRBJ1-3; 8 bases match TRBD1. This TCR was sampled from an adult who received the AZD1222 COVID-19 vaccine. The sample consisted of peripheral blood, taken 28 days after the second AZD1222 dose. In nucleotides, the CDR3 is TGTGCCAGCAGTGACCCAGGGGGCCCTCTCTCTGGAAACACCATATATTTT. Its protein is CASSDPGGPLSGNTIYF.